The entry that follows covers one TCR beta chain sequence. The data were taken from a study of shared clonotypes between healthy human individuals. Study details: Contributing individuals were a couple of females and a few males aged 18 to 49.

Repertoires were generated with immunoSEQ multiplex PCR, while TCRdb's copy carries only in-frame clones and drops some. Altogether some 2,000,000 clones are present, over 85% being singletons, with the ten largest covering 0.9% to 1.3%. The V end was cut by 0 bases, the J end by 4 bases, with 20 bases between. The CDR3 is made up of 19 amino acids. CDR1 is SGHRS and CDR2 is YFSETQ in the germline V gene. Positive CCR7 selection of CD45RO-negative cells yielded the naive CD8 cells, and terminally differentiated effector memory CD45RA+ cells were excluded. This clonotype was obtained from a man between 18 and 35 years old in good health. J is TRBJ2-6 and V is TRBV5-1; possibly TRBD1 for D (5 bases). The sample was naive CD8+ T cells sorted from blood. Written as DNA, the CDR3 is TGCGCCAGCAGCTTGGAACCCCCATTGACAGTGTCGGGGGCCAACGTCCTGACTTTC. Translation gives CASSLEPPLTVSGANVLTF. Full variable domain (remainder filled in from reference TRBV5-1 and TRBJ2-6): KAGVTQTPRYLIKTRGQQVTLSCSPISGHRSVSWYQQTPGQGLQFLFEYFSETQRNKGNFPGRFSGRQFSNSRSEMNVSTLELGDSALYLCASSLEPPLTVSGANVLTFGAGSRLTVL.